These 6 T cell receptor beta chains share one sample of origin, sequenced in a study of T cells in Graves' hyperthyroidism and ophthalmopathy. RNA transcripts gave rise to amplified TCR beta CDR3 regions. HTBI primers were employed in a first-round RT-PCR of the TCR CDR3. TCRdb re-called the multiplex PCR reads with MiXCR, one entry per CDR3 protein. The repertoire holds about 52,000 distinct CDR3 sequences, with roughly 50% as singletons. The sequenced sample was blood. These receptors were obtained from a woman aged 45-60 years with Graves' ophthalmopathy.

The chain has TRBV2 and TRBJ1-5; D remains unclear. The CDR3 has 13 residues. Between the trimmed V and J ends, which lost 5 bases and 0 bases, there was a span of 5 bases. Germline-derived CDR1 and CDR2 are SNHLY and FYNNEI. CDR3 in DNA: TGTGCCAGCAGTCAGTATAGCAATCAGCCCCAGCATTTT. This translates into CASSQYSNQPQHF.

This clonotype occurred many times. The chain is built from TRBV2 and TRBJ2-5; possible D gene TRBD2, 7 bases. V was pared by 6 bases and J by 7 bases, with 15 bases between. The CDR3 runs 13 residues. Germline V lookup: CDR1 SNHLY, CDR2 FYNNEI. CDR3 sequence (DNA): TGTGCCAGCAGCAGGGGCACGGGGGGGACCCAGTACTTC. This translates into CASSRGTGGTQYF.

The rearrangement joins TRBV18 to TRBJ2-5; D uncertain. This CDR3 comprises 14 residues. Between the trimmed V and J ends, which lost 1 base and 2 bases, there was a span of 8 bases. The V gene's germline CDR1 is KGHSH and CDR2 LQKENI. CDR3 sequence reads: CASSPHVQQETQYF. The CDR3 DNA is TGTGCCAGCTCACCACACGTCCAGCAAGAGACCCAGTACTTC.

CDR3 amino acids: CASNRGGPGEQFF. The CDR3 DNA is TGTGCCAGCAATAGGGGGGGGCCGGGTGAGCAGTTCTTC. The gene calls are TRBV25-1 and TRBJ2-1; a possible D gene is TRBD2 (7 bases). The germline CDR1 and CDR2 sequences are MGHDK and SYGVNS. CDR3 length: 13 residues. The ends were cut back, 7 bases at V and 9 bases at J, with 16 bases in the middle.

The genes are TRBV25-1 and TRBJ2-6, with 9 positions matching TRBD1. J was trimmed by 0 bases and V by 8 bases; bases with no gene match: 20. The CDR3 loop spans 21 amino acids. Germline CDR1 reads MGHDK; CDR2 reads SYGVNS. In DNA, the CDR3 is TGTGCCAGCGGAAAGACAGGGGGAGTCCCCGGGCTGTGCTCTGGGGCCAACGTCCTGACTTTC. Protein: CASGKTGGVPGLCSGANVLTF.

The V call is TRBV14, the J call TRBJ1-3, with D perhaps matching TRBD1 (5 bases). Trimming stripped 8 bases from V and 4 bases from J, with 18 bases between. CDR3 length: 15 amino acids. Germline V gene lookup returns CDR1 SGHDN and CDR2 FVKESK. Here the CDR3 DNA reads TGTGCCAGCTCACCCAAGGGACCGGGGGGAAACACCATATATTTT. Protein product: CASSPKGPGGNTIYF. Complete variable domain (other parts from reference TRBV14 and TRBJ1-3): EAGVTQFPSHSVIEKGQTVTLRCDPISGHDNLYWYRRVMGKEIKFLLHFVKESKQDESGMPNNRFLAERTGGTYSTLKVQPAELEDSGVYFCASSPKGPGGNTIYFGEGSWLTVV.